This is a list of T cell receptor beta chains from one sample in a study of blood T cell repertoires in COVID-19. Sequenced by immunoSEQ multiplex PCR; TCRdb stores in-frame clones only, minus some. The repertoire consists of fewer than 300,000 clones, with 87% occurring once and the leading ten covering less than 1.6%. The sequenced sample was peripheral blood. The origin of the receptors is a woman aged 40 to 55 who had recovered from COVID-19. Each CDR3 is given with its conserved first and last residue. A D gene is named only where the DNA matches it firmly. Not all rows give a size; the values are once, few, many and, for expanded clones, a class.

D gene: TRBD1; J gene: TRBJ1-2; V gene: TRBV18; clone size: -; CDR3 protein: CASSPTGPYGYTF; CDR3 DNA: TGTGCCAGCTCGCCGACAGGGCCCTATGGCTACACCTTC
D gene: -; J gene: TRBJ1-1; V gene: TRBV20-1; clone size: -; CDR3 protein: CSPGEAFF; CDR3 DNA: TGCAGTCCCGGTGAAGCTTTCTTT
D gene: -; J gene: TRBJ1-1; V gene: TRBV6-5; clone size: -; CDR3 protein: CASRYREGLNTEAFF; CDR3 DNA: TGTGCCAGCAGATACAGGGAGGGGCTGAACACTGAAGCTTTCTTT
D gene: -; J gene: TRBJ2-7; V gene: TRBV7-8; clone size: -; CDR3 protein: CASSLKGATQYF; CDR3 DNA: TGTGCCAGCAGCTTAAAAGGGGCCACGCAGTACTTC
D gene: -; J gene: TRBJ1-4; V gene: TRBV9; clone size: -; CDR3 protein: CASSVGLSSTNEKLFF; CDR3 DNA: TGTGCCAGCAGCGTAGGTCTCTCCTCAACTAATGAAAAACTGTTTTTT
D gene: -; J gene: TRBJ1-2; V gene: TRBV6-5; clone size: once; CDR3 protein: CASSLSSASYGYTF; CDR3 DNA: TGTGCCAGCAGCCTCTCCTCCGCGTCCTATGGCTACACCTTC
D gene: -; J gene: TRBJ1-1; V gene: TRBV2; clone size: -; CDR3 protein: CASWADLNTEAFF; CDR3 DNA: TGTGCCAGCTGGGCCGACCTGAACACTGAAGCTTTCTTT
D gene: TRBD1; J gene: TRBJ1-1; V gene: TRBV18; clone size: few; CDR3 protein: CASSPPDRGPTEAFF; CDR3 DNA: TGTGCCAGCTCACCACCGGACAGGGGGCCCACTGAAGCTTTCTTT
D gene: -; J gene: TRBJ2-5; V gene: TRBV12-3/TRBV12-4; clone size: -; CDR3 protein: CASSFIGETQYF; CDR3 DNA: TGTGCCAGCAGTTTTATCGGGGAGACCCAGTACTTC
D gene: TRBD1; J gene: TRBJ2-2; V gene: TRBV11-1; clone size: once; CDR3 protein: CASSLRGPGELFF; CDR3 DNA: TGTGCCAGCAGCTTAAGGGGGCCCGGGGAGCTGTTTTTT
D gene: -; J gene: TRBJ1-1; V gene: TRBV12-5; clone size: -; CDR3 protein: CASGLVAGEDTEAFF; CDR3 DNA: TGTGCTAGTGGTTTGGTCGCCGGGGAAGACACTGAAGCTTTCTTT
D gene: -; J gene: TRBJ1-4; V gene: TRBV19; clone size: -; CDR3 protein: CASSIWGRGAYNEKLFF; CDR3 DNA: TGTGCCAGTAGTATTTGGGGGCGCGGAGCCTATAATGAAAAACTGTTTTTT
D gene: -; J gene: TRBJ2-1; V gene: TRBV15; clone size: -; CDR3 protein: CATNTHSVGNEQFF; CDR3 DNA: TGTGCCACCAATACCCACAGTGTGGGCAATGAGCAGTTCTTC
D gene: -; J gene: TRBJ2-1; V gene: TRBV6-5; clone size: -; CDR3 protein: CASSYLSAANEQFF; CDR3 DNA: TGTGCCAGCAGTTACTTGTCTGCGGCCAATGAGCAGTTCTTC
D gene: -; J gene: TRBJ1-2; V gene: TRBV9; clone size: -; CDR3 protein: CASSVRGRQNYGYTF; CDR3 DNA: TGTGCCAGCAGCGTGAGGGGGAGACAGAATTATGGCTACACCTTC
D gene: -; J gene: TRBJ1-4; V gene: TRBV5-6; clone size: -; CDR3 protein: CASTKGGTNEKLFF; CDR3 DNA: TGTGCCAGCACCAAGGGGGGGACTAATGAAAAACTGTTTTTT
D gene: -; J gene: TRBJ2-3; V gene: TRBV29-1; clone size: -; CDR3 protein: CSVSYARITLRKTSTDTQYF; CDR3 DNA: TGCAGCGTCTCCTACGCAAGGATCACTCTCAGAAAGACTAGCACAGATACGCAGTATTTT
D gene: -; J gene: TRBJ2-7; V gene: TRBV5-5; clone size: once; CDR3 protein: CASSFLGVPFYEQYF; CDR3 DNA: TGTGCCAGCAGCTTCTTAGGGGTGCCATTTTACGAGCAGTACTTC
D gene: TRBD1; J gene: TRBJ2-2; V gene: TRBV7-8; clone size: -; CDR3 protein: CASSPGLDRGLTGELFF; CDR3 DNA: TGTGCCAGCAGCCCAGGCCTCGACAGGGGGCTAACCGGGGAGCTGTTTTTT
D gene: TRBD2; J gene: TRBJ2-5; V gene: TRBV6-1; clone size: -; CDR3 protein: CASSAQTSGEGETQYF; CDR3 DNA: TGTGCCAGCAGTGCTCAGACTAGCGGGGAGGGAGAGACCCAGTACTTC
D gene: TRBD2; J gene: TRBJ2-5; V gene: TRBV7-9; clone size: once; CDR3 protein: CASSYRGGGAETQYF; CDR3 DNA: TGTGCCAGCAGCTATCGCGGCGGGGGGGCAGAGACCCAGTACTTC
D gene: TRBD1; J gene: TRBJ2-2; V gene: TRBV30; clone size: once; CDR3 protein: CAWSQRGQMGTGELFF; CDR3 DNA: TGTGCCTGGAGTCAAAGGGGGCAAATGGGCACCGGGGAGCTGTTTTTT
D gene: -; J gene: TRBJ2-1; V gene: TRBV5-1; clone size: few; CDR3 protein: CASSGGLDSYNEQFF; CDR3 DNA: TGCGCCAGCAGCGGAGGACTCGACTCCTACAATGAGCAGTTCTTC
D gene: -; J gene: TRBJ1-1; V gene: TRBV5-6; clone size: -; CDR3 protein: CASSRGRSFPFF; CDR3 DNA: TGTGCCAGCAGCCGGGGTCGGTCTTTTCCTTTCTTT
D gene: -; J gene: TRBJ2-2; V gene: TRBV6-6; clone size: -; CDR3 protein: CASSLGGGQAGELFF; CDR3 DNA: TGTGCCAGCAGCCTGGGGGGGGGCCAGGCCGGGGAGCTGTTTTTT
D gene: -; J gene: TRBJ2-2; V gene: TRBV6-5; clone size: -; CDR3 protein: CASRDLTGELFF; CDR3 DNA: TGTGCCAGCCGAGATCTCACCGGGGAGCTGTTTTTT
D gene: TRBD2; J gene: TRBJ2-7; V gene: TRBV3-1/TRBV3-2; clone size: -; CDR3 protein: CASSQDRVASGGTYEQYF; CDR3 DNA: TGTGCCAGCAGCCAAGATAGAGTGGCTAGCGGGGGGACCTACGAGCAGTACTTC
D gene: -; J gene: TRBJ1-3; V gene: TRBV28; clone size: few; CDR3 protein: CASSLYWGAGNTIYF; CDR3 DNA: TGTGCCAGCAGTCTATATTGGGGGGCTGGAAACACCATATATTTT
D gene: TRBD2; J gene: TRBJ2-3; V gene: TRBV6-5; clone size: -; CDR3 protein: CASSLTSGGTDTQYF; CDR3 DNA: TGTGCCAGCAGCCTGACTAGCGGGGGGACAGATACGCAGTATTTT
D gene: TRBD2; J gene: TRBJ2-3; V gene: TRBV5-1; clone size: -; CDR3 protein: CASSSLAGGSDTQYF; CDR3 DNA: TGCGCCAGCAGCTCCTTAGCGGGGGGGTCGGATACGCAGTATTTT
D gene: -; J gene: TRBJ2-7; V gene: TRBV7-6; clone size: once; CDR3 protein: CASSLMAGSYEQYF; CDR3 DNA: TGTGCCAGCAGCTTAATGGCAGGGTCGTACGAGCAGTACTTC
D gene: -; J gene: TRBJ2-5; V gene: TRBV2; clone size: once; CDR3 protein: CASSQGERAAVGTQYF; CDR3 DNA: TGTGCCAGCAGTCAGGGCGAGCGGGCTGCGGTCGGGACCCAGTACTTC
D gene: -; J gene: TRBJ1-2; V gene: TRBV30; clone size: once; CDR3 protein: CAWSIYYGYTF; CDR3 DNA: TGTGCCTGGAGTATCTATTATGGCTACACCTTC
D gene: -; J gene: TRBJ2-3; V gene: TRBV5-6; clone size: -; CDR3 protein: CASSWAGVADTQYF; CDR3 DNA: TGTGCCAGCAGCTGGGCAGGGGTAGCAGATACGCAGTATTTT
D gene: TRBD2; J gene: TRBJ2-1; V gene: TRBV4-1; clone size: -; CDR3 protein: CASSQEPGLAGGEQFF; CDR3 DNA: TGCGCCAGCAGCCAAGAGCCGGGACTAGCGGGGGGTGAGCAGTTCTTC
D gene: TRBD1; J gene: TRBJ2-3; V gene: TRBV5-1; clone size: -; CDR3 protein: CASSLRGTAQHPGTQYF; CDR3 DNA: TGCGCCAGCAGCCTTAGAGGGACAGCACAGCACCCGGGTACGCAGTATTTT
D gene: TRBD2; J gene: TRBJ2-1; V gene: TRBV9; clone size: -; CDR3 protein: CASSAGSGGAVYNEQFF; CDR3 DNA: TGTGCCAGCAGCGCAGGTAGCGGGGGGGCCGTCTACAATGAGCAGTTCTTC
D gene: TRBD1; J gene: TRBJ1-4; V gene: TRBV30; clone size: -; CDR3 protein: CAWSPNGQAGEKLFF; CDR3 DNA: TGTGCCTGGAGTCCCAACGGACAGGCGGGTGAAAAACTGTTTTTT
D gene: TRBD2; J gene: TRBJ2-2; V gene: TRBV3-1/TRBV3-2; clone size: -; CDR3 protein: CASSPGTSGPTGELFF; CDR3 DNA: TGTGCCAGCAGTCCGGGGACTAGCGGACCAACCGGGGAGCTGTTTTTT
D gene: TRBD1; J gene: TRBJ2-3; V gene: TRBV6-5; clone size: -; CDR3 protein: CASSLRDSVADTQYF; CDR3 DNA: TGTGCCAGCAGTCTACGGGACAGTGTAGCAGATACGCAGTATTTT
D gene: -; J gene: TRBJ1-1; V gene: TRBV3-1/TRBV3-2; clone size: few; CDR3 protein: CASSLRGGGENTEAFF; CDR3 DNA: TGTGCCAGCAGCCTGCGCGGGGGGGGCGAGAACACTGAAGCTTTCTTT
D gene: -; J gene: TRBJ1-1; V gene: TRBV6-1; clone size: once; CDR3 protein: CASSEAWQVLYYTEAFF; CDR3 DNA: TGTGCCAGCAGTGAAGCGTGGCAGGTTCTTTATTACACTGAAGCTTTCTTT
D gene: TRBD1; J gene: TRBJ1-1; V gene: TRBV18; clone size: -; CDR3 protein: CASSRGQGATEAFF; CDR3 DNA: TGTGCCAGCTCACGCGGACAGGGGGCCACTGAAGCTTTCTTT
D gene: -; J gene: TRBJ2-7; V gene: TRBV5-1; clone size: -; CDR3 protein: CASSLRRGGSSYEQYF; CDR3 DNA: TGCGCCAGCAGCTTGCGGCGGGGCGGAAGCTCCTACGAGCAGTACTTC
D gene: -; J gene: TRBJ1-1; V gene: TRBV2; clone size: -; CDR3 protein: CASARITVNTEAFF; CDR3 DNA: TGTGCCAGCGCCCGGATAACAGTGAACACTGAAGCTTTCTTT
D gene: -; J gene: TRBJ1-2; V gene: TRBV6-5; clone size: -; CDR3 protein: CASSYGGRDGYTF; CDR3 DNA: TGTGCCAGCAGTTACGGGGGGAGAGATGGCTACACCTTC
D gene: TRBD2; J gene: TRBJ2-7; V gene: TRBV2; clone size: -; CDR3 protein: CASSEAGYGGGYEQYF; CDR3 DNA: TGTGCCAGCAGTGAAGCCGGTTACGGCGGGGGATACGAGCAGTACTTC